This T cell receptor (beta chain) was recovered during a study of CD8+ T cells in alopecia areata. Study-wide context: Severity scores in treated patients reflected the percentage of scalp affected.

Treatment indicated: oral pan-JAK inhibitor, 5-10 mg twice daily. It was cDNA, reverse transcribed from extracted RNA, that served as the sequencing template. Measured with immunoSEQ multiplex PCR; TCRdb has only the in-frame clones, and not every one. This table has tens of thousands of clones, about 71% appearing once. Study-level results: Researchers reported that TCR sharing among patients proved less clear than in mice, possibly HLA-linked. Scalp clonality, together with expanded CD8+ clones among the top 100, fell significantly with tofacitinib.

This CDR3 contains 14 residues. J lost 5 bases, V lost 4 bases, and 8 bases had no gene match. From germline, CDR1 is SGHRS and CDR2 YFSETQ. The sample holds one count of this clone. Its antigen remains unknown. This clonotype was sampled from a human donor with alopecia areata. The J gene is TRBJ1-2, the V gene TRBV5-1; 7 bases are shared with TRBD1. Here the sequenced sample was CD8+ T cells sorted from blood, taken around week 46, from a patient treated with tofacitinib. This chain's CDR3 is CASSRWTGRYGYTF. Here the CDR3 DNA reads TGCGCCAGCAGCCGATGGACAGGACGATATGGCTACACCTTC.